One T cell receptor (beta chain) is described in this entry. Profiled with immunoSEQ multiplex PCR; TCRdb holds only in-frame clones, not every one. The profile shows about 210,000 clones, 88% of them singletons. This sample was taken from a study of blood T cell repertoires in COVID-19. Study-level information: Sources were T cells, B-cell-depleted T cells, or PBMCs; the material itself was cDNA or gDNA.

Germline lookup yields CDR1 SGHAT and CDR2 FQNNGV. The CDR3 is made up of 13 amino acids. Trimming removed 5 bases at V and 1 base at J, with 9 bases between. This TCR came from a man between 18 and 29 years old with active or convalescent COVID-19. What was sequenced was peripheral blood. The rearrangement joins TRBV11-2 to TRBJ2-7; D is perhaps TRBD2 (6 bases). Here the CDR3 reads CASSRDSSYEQYF. The CDR3 coding sequence is TGTGCCAGCAGCCGGGACTCTTCCTACGAGCAGTACTTC. The whole variable domain, filled in from reference TRBV11-2 and TRBJ2-7, reads EAGVAQSPRYKIIEKRQSVAFWCNPISGHATLYWYQQILGQGPKLLIQFQNNGVVDDSQLPKDRFSAERLKGVDSTLKIQPAKLEDSAVYLCASSRDSSYEQYFGPGTRLTVT.